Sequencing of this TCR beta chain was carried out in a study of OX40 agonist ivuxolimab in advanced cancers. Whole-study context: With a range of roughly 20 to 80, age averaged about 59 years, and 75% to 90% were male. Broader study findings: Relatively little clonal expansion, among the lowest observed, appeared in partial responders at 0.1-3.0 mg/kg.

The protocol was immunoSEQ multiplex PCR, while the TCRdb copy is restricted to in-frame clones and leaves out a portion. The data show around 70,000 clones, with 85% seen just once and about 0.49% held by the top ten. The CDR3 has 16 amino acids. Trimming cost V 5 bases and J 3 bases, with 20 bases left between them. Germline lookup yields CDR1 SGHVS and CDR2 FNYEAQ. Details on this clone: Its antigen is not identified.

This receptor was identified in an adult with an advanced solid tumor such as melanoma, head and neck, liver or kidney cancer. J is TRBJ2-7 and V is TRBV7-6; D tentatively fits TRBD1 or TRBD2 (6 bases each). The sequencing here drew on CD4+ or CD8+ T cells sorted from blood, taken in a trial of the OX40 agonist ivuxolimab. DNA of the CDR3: TGTGCCAGCAGCCTAGGTCCCGGGGGCGTGAGCTACGAGCAGTACTTC. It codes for CASSLGPGGVSYEQYF.